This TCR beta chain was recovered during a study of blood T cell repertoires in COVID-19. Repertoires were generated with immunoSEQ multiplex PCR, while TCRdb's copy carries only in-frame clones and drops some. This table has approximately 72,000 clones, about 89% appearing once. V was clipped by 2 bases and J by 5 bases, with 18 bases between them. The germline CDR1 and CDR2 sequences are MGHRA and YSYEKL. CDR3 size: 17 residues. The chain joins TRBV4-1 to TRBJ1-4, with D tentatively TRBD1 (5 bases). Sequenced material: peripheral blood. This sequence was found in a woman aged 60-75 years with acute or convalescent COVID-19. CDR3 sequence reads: CASSQTLLGTQNEKLFF. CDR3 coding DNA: TGCGCCAGCAGCCAAACATTACTCGGGACTCAAAATGAAAAACTGTTTTTT.